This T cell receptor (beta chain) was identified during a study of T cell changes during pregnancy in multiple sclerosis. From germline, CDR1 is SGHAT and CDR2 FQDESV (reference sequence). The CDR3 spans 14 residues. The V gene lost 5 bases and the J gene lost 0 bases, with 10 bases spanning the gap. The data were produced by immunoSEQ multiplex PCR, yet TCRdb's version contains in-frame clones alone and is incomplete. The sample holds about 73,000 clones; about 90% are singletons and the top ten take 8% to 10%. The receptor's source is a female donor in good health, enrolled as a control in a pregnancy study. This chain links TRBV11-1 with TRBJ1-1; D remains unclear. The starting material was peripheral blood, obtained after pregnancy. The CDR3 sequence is CASSVYGVNTEAFF. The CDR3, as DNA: TGTGCCAGCAGCGTTTACGGGGTGAACACTGAAGCTTTCTTT.